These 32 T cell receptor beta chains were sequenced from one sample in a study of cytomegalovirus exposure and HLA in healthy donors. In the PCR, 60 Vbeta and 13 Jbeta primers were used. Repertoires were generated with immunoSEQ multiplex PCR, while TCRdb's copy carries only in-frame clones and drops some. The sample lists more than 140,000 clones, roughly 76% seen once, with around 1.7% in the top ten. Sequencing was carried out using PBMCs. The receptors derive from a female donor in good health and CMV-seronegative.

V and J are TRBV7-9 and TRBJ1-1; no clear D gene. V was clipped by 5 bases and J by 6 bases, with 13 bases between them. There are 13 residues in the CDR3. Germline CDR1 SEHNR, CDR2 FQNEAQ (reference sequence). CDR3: CASSLGQVAEAFF. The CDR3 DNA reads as TGTGCCAGCAGCCTTGGGCAGGTTGCTGAAGCTTTCTTT.

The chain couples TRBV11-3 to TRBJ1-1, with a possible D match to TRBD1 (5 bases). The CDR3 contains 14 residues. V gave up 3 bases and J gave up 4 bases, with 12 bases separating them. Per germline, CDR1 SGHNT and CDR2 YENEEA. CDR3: CASSLGRESTEAFF. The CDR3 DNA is TGTGCCAGCAGCTTGGGACGGGAGTCCACTGAAGCTTTCTTT.

DNA for the CDR3: TGTGCCAGCAGCTTAGGGAGCGGCGCGGGGGCCATGAATCAGCCCCAGCATTTT. Amino acid sequence: CASSLGSGAGAMNQPQHF. The chain uses TRBV11-2 and TRBJ1-5; D might be TRBD1 (6 bases). Between the trimmed V and J ends, which lost 1 base and 4 bases, there was a span of 20 bases. The CDR3 covers 18 residues. Germline values: CDR1 SGHAT, CDR2 FQNNGV.

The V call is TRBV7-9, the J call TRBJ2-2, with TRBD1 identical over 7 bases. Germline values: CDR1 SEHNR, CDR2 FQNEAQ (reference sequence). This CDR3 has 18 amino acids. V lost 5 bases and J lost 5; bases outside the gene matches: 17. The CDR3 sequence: CASSEMTGTRVITGELFF. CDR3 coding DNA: TGTGCCAGCAGCGAAATGACAGGGACCCGAGTTATAACCGGGGAGCTGTTTTTT.

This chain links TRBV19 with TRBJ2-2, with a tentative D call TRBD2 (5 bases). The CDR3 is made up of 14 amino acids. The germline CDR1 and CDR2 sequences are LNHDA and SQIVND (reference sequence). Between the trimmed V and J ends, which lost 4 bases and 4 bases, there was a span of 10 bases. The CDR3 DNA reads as TGTGCCAGTAGTAATCCGGGGATCACCGGGGAGCTGTTTTTT. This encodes CASSNPGITGELFF.

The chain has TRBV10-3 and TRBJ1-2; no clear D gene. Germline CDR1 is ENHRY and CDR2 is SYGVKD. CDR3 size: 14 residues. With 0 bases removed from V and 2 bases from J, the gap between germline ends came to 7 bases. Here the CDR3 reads CAISESSGNYGYTF. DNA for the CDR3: TGTGCCATCAGTGAGTCGTCGGGGAACTATGGCTACACCTTC.

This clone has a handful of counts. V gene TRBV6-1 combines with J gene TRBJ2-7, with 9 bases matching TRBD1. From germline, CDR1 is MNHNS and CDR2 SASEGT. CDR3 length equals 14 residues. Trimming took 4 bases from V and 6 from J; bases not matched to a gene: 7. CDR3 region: CASSVGQGLPEQYF. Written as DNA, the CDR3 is TGTGCCAGCAGTGTCGGACAGGGGCTCCCCGAGCAGTACTTC.

Here the CDR3 reads CASSEARGDRSYEQYF. CDR3 coding DNA: TGTGCCAGCAGTGAAGCGCGAGGGGACAGGTCCTACGAGCAGTACTTC. This chain connects TRBV6-1 to TRBJ2-5, with TRBD1 matching 8 bases. The J call could be wrong; TRBJ2-7 is a better fit for the DNA end. Germline V CDR1 and CDR2: MNHNS, SASEGT. CDR3 size: 16 residues.

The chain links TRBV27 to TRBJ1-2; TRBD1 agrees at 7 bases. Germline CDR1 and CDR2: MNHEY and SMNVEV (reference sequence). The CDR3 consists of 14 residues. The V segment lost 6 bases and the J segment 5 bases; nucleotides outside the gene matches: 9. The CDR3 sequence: CASSKIDREYGYTF. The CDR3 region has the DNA TGTGCCAGCAGCAAGATAGACAGGGAGTATGGCTACACCTTC.

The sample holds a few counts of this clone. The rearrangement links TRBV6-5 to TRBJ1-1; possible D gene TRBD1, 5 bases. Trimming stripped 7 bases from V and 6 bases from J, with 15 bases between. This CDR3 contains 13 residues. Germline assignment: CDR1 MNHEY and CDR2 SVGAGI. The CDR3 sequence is CASKPRGGAEAFF. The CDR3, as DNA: TGTGCCAGCAAACCCCGGGGGGGGGCTGAAGCTTTCTTT.

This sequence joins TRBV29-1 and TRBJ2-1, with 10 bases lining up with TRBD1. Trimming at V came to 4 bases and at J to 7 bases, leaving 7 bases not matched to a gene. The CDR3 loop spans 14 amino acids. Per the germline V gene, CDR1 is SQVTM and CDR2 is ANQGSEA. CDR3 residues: CSVGWTGGRNEQFF. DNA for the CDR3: TGCAGCGTTGGATGGACAGGGGGTAGGAATGAGCAGTTCTTC.

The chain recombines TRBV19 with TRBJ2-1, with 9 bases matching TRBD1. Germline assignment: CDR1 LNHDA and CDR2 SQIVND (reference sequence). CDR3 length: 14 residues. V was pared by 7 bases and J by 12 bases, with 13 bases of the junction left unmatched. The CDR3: CASKTTGGGGGQFF. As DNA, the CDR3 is TGTGCCAGTAAAACGACAGGGGGAGGGGGAGGGCAGTTCTTC.

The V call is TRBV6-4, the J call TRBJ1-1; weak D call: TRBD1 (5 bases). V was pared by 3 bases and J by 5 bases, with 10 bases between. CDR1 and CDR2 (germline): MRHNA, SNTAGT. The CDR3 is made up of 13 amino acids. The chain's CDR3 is CASSESGGTEAFF. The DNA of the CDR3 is TGTGCCAGCAGTGAGAGTGGGGGGACTGAAGCTTTCTTT.

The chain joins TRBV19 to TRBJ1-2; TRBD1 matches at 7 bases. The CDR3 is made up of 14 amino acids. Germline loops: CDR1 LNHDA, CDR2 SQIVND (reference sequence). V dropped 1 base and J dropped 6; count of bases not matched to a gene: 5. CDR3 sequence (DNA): TGTGCCAGTAGTATAGGACAGGGTCGACATGGCTACACCTTC. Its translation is CASSIGQGRHGYTF.

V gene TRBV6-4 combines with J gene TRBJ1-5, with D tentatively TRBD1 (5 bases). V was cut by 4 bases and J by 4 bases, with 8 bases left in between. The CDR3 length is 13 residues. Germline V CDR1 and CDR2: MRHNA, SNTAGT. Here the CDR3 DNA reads TGTGCCAGCAGTGTCGGGGGGAATCAGCCCCAGCATTTT. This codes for CASSVGGNQPQHF.

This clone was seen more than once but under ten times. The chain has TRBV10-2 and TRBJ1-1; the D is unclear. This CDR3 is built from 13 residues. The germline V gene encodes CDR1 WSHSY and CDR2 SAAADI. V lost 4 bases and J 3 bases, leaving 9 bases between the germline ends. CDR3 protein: CASSGGVHTEAFF. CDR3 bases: TGCGCCAGCAGTGGCGGAGTACACACTGAAGCTTTCTTT.

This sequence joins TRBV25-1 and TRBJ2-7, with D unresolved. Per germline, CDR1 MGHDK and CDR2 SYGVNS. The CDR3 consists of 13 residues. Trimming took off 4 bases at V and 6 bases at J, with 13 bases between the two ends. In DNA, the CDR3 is TGTGCCAGCAGTGCCCCCGTTTCGCGCGAGCAGTACTTC. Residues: CASSAPVSREQYF.

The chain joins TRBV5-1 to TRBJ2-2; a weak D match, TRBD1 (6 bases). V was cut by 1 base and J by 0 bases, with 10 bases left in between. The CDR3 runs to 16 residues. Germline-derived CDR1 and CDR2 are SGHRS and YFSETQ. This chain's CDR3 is CASSLNRAPNTGELFF. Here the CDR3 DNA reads TGCGCCAGCAGCTTGAACAGGGCACCGAACACCGGGGAGCTGTTTTTT.

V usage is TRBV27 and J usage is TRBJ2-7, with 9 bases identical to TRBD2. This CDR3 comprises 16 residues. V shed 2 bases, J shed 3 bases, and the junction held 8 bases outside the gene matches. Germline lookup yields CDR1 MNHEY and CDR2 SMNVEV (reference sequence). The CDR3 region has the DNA TGTGCCAGCAGTTTAATTCCGACTAGCGGTAACTACGAGCAGTACTTC. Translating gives CASSLIPTSGNYEQYF.

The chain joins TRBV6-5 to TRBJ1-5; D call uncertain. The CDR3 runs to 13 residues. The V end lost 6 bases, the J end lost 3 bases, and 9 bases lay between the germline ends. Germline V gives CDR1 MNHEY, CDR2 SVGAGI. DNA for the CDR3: TGTGCCAGCAGACTCGGGGTCAATCAGCCCCAGCATTTT. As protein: CASRLGVNQPQHF.

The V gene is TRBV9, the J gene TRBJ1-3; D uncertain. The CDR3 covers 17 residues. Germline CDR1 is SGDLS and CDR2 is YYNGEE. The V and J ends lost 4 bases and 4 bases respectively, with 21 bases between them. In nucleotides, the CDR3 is TGTGCCAGCAGCCCAGAGGTCCCTGCCTCGCGGGGAAACACCATATATTTT. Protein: CASSPEVPASRGNTIYF.

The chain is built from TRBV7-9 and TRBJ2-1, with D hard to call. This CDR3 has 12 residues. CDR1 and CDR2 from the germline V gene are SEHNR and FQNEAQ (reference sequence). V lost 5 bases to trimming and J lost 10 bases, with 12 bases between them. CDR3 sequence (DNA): TGTGCCAGCAGCCTGGAGCGATTGGAGCAGTTCTTC. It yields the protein CASSLERLEQFF.

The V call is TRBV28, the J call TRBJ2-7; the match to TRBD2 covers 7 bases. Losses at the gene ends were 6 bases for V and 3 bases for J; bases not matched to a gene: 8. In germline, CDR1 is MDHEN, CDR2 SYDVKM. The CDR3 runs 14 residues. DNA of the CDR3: TGTGCCAGCAGCCGGGGGGAGGGATTCTACGAGCAGTACTTC. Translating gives CASSRGEGFYEQYF.

CDR3 in amino acids: CASEGRHNEQFF. The CDR3 region has the DNA TGTGCCAGCGAGGGCAGACACAATGAGCAGTTCTTC. The chain recombines TRBV2 with TRBJ2-1; a weak D match, TRBD2 (5 bases). The ends were cut back, 8 bases at V and 5 bases at J, with 10 bases in the middle. The length of the CDR3 is 12 residues. Per the germline V gene, CDR1 is SNHLY and CDR2 is FYNNEI.

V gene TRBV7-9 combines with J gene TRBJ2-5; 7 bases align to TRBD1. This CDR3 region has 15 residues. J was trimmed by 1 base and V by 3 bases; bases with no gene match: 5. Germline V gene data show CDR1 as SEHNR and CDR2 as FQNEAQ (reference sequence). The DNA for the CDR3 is TGTGCCAGCAGCTTTACAGGGGTCGGCCAAGAGACCCAGTACTTC. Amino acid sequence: CASSFTGVGQETQYF.

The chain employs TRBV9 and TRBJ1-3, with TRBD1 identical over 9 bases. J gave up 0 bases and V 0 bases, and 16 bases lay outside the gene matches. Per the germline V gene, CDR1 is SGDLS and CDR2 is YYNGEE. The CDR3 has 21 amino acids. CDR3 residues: CASSVGPGGQGVLFSGNTIYF. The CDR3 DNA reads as TGTGCCAGCAGCGTAGGCCCCGGGGGACAGGGTGTTCTTTTCTCTGGAAACACCATATATTTT.

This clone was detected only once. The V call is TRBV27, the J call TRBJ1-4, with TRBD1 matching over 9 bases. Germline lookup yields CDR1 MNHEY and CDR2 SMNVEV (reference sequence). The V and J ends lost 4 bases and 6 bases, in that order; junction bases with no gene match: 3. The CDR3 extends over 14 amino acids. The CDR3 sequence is CASSWGQGDEKLFF. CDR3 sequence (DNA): TGTGCCAGCAGTTGGGGACAGGGAGATGAAAAACTGTTTTTT.

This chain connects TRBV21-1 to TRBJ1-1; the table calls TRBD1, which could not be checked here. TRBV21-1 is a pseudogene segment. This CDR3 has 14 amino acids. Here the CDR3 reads CASSKEQVNTEAFF. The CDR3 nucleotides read TGTGCCAGCAGCAAAGAGCAGGTGAACACTGAAGCTTTCTTT.

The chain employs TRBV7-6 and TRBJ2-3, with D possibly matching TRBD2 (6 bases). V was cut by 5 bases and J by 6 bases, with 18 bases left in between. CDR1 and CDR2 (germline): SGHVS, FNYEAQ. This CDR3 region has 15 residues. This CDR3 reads CASSAIADPRDTQYF. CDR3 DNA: TGTGCCAGCAGCGCCATAGCGGATCCAAGGGATACGCAGTATTTT.

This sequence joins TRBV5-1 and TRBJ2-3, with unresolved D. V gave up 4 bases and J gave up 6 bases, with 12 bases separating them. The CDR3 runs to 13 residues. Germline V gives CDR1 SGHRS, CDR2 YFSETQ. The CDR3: CASSPFNQDTQYF. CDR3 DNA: TGCGCCAGCAGCCCTTTTAACCAGGATACGCAGTATTTT.

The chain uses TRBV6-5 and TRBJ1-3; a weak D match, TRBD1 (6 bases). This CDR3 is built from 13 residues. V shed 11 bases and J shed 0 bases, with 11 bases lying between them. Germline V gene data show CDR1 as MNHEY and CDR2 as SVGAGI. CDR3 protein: CASRTASGNTIYF. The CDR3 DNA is TGTGCCTCGCGGACAGCCTCTGGAAACACCATATATTTT.

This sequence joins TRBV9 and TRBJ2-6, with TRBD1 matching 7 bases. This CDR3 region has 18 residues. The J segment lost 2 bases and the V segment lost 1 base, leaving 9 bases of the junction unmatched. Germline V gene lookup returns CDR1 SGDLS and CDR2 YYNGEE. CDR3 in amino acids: CASSVRGQTFAGANVLTF. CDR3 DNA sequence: TGTGCCAGCAGCGTAAGGGGACAGACCTTCGCTGGGGCCAACGTCCTGACTTTC. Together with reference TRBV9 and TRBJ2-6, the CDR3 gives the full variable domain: DSGVTQTPKHLITATGQRVTLRCSPRSGDLSVYWYQQSLDQGLQFLIQYYNGEERAKGNILERFSAQQFPDLHSELNLSSLELGDSALYFCASSVRGQTFAGANVLTFGAGSRLTVL.